The present entry profiles one T cell receptor beta chain with its context. As yet, its antigen is unknown. The assay used was immunoSEQ (version v3.0), run at survey level. TCRdb keeps only in-frame clones here, not all; method: immunoSEQ multiplex PCR. The sample lists roughly 11,000 clones; 70% to 75% were seen once. All donors provided no fewer than one pre-ART and no fewer than two post-ART PBMC samples. The ends were cut back, 4 bases at V and 8 bases at J, with 12 bases in the middle. The length of the CDR3 is 12 residues. Germline V CDR1 and CDR2: SGDLS, YYNGEE. The sample originates from a study of long-term antiretroviral therapy in people with HIV. Points from the study as a whole: Patients on ART gained diversity, which nonetheless stayed below transplant donor controls. Specimens of blood were obtained during about 2004 to 2017, possibly under older ART regimens.

The chain employs TRBV9 and TRBJ1-1; D is unresolved. This clonotype originated in a man aged 35 to 55 with HIV. The specimen was unsorted PBMCs, collected roughly 3.4 years before starting antiretroviral therapy. CDR3 amino acids: CASSPGSTEAFF. The CDR3 DNA follows: TGTGCCAGCAGCCCTGGGTCGACCGAAGCTTTCTTT.